Below are 30 T cell receptor beta chains sequenced from a single sample in a study of spatial heterogeneity in lung cancer. Their antigens remain unidentified. This sample's time point: sample taken at primary tumor resection. The study's findings and limits: Intratumoral expanded alpha and beta TCR counts were found to track tumor mutation counts.

TCRdb passed the 5' RACE reads through MiXCR, listing each CDR3 protein once. Of 5,500 to 7,500 distinct CDR3 sequences in the sample, more than 10% were seen once. The sequencing here drew on lung tumor tissue, taken at surgery. The receptor source for this set is a male donor with early-stage non-small cell lung cancer.

This clonotype has more than one count but fewer than ten. The chain joins TRBV6-6 to TRBJ2-1; the D gene is possibly TRBD1 (5 bases). CDR1 and CDR2 from the germline V gene are MNHNY and SVGAGI (reference sequence). Trimming took 6 bases from V and 2 from J, leaving 8 bases between them. CDR3 length equals 13 residues. CDR3 region: CASRGLTYNEQFF. The CDR3 bases are TGTGCCAGCAGGGGGCTAACCTACAATGAGCAGTTCTTC.

In its sample, this clonotype was seen a few times. J is TRBJ2-5 and V is TRBV29-1; D is undetermined. Germline lookup yields CDR1 SQVTM and CDR2 ANQGSEA. This CDR3 comprises 14 residues. V lost 3 bases and J 4 bases, leaving 15 bases between the germline ends. The CDR3 region has the DNA TGCAGCGTTGAGGGAACAGCGCCGCGAGAGACCCAGTACTTC. Protein sequence: CSVEGTAPRETQYF.

This clonotype is deemed medium-sized (0.01 to 0.1%). The chain is built from TRBV7-9 and TRBJ2-2; no reliable D call. The length of the CDR3 is 13 residues. Germline V CDR1 and CDR2: SEHNR, FQNEAQ (reference sequence). Deletions cut 5 bases from V and 7 bases from J, with 11 bases between. CDR3 loop: CASSPTTFGELFF. The CDR3 DNA reads TGTGCCAGCAGCCCCACTACTTTCGGGGAGCTGTTTTTT. Full variable domain (missing parts from reference TRBV7-9 and TRBJ2-2): DTGVSQNPRHKITKRGQNVTFRCDPISEHNRLYWYRQTLGQGPEFLTYFQNEAQLEKSRLLSDRFSAERPKGSFSTLEIQRTEQGDSAMYLCASSPTTFGELFFGEGSRLTVL.

Within the sample, this clonotype is medium-sized. The chain uses TRBV6-2 or TRBV6-3 and TRBJ2-3, with a weak D call TRBD2 (6 bases). There are 15 residues in the CDR3. With 4 bases removed from V and 1 base from J, the gap between germline ends came to 12 bases. Germline V gene sequence: CDR1 MNHEY, CDR2 SVGEGT. The CDR3 is CASSSWEARTDTQYF. The CDR3 DNA is TGTGCCAGCAGTTCCTGGGAGGCCCGCACAGATACGCAGTATTTT.

Within the sample, this clonotype is medium-sized (0.01 to 0.1%). J is TRBJ1-5 and V is TRBV19; tentatively, D is TRBD1 (6 bases). Looked up from germline, CDR1 is LNHDA and CDR2 is SQIVND (reference sequence). This CDR3 is built from 15 residues. The V and J ends lost 6 bases and 3 bases respectively, with 15 bases between them. The CDR3 coding sequence is TGTGCCAGTAGCGTAGACGGGGGCCTCAATCAGCCCCAGCATTTT. This translates into CASSVDGGLNQPQHF.

This clonotype was observed many times. This rearrangement joins TRBV2 to TRBJ2-4; TRBD2 is a possible D gene (6 bases). CDR3 size: 14 residues. The V end lost 3 bases, the J end lost 8 bases, and 14 bases lay between the germline ends. Looked up from germline, CDR1 is SNHLY and CDR2 is FYNNEI. The CDR3 DNA follows: TGTGCCAGCAGTGATGGGCTGACGGGGGACATTCAGTACTTC. This codes for CASSDGLTGDIQYF.

The chain combines TRBV7-8 with TRBJ2-2, with D uncertain. V dropped 8 bases and J dropped 4 bases, with 14 bases sitting between them. The CDR3 is 14 residues long. Germline values: CDR1 SGHVS, CDR2 FQNEAQ. The CDR3: CASGKDSTTGELFF. In DNA form, the CDR3 reads TGTGCCAGCGGCAAGGATTCGACCACCGGGGAGCTGTTTTTT.

This clonotype turned up a few times. Here the CDR3 reads CASSQLGVNEQYF. In DNA, the CDR3 is TGTGCCAGCAGCCAGCTAGGAGTAAACGAGCAGTACTTC. V is TRBV14 and J is TRBJ2-7, with D unclear. There are 13 residues in the CDR3. V lost 3 bases to trimming and J lost 5 bases, with 11 bases between them. Germline CDR1 is SGHDN and CDR2 is FVKESK.

This clonotype was observed at least ten times. CDR3 sequence reads: CASSYLGLGQTDTQYF. CDR3 nucleotide sequence: TGTGCCAGCAGTTACCTTGGACTAGGCCAGACAGATACGCAGTATTTT. The chain combines TRBV6-5 with TRBJ2-3, with TRBD2 identical over 7 bases. Germline lookup yields CDR1 MNHEY and CDR2 SVGAGI. This CDR3 spans 16 amino acids. V was clipped by 2 bases and J by 3 bases; unmatched bases: 8.

This clonotype was picked up a small number of times. The rearrangement uses TRBV19 and TRBJ1-5; no clear D. The CDR3 has 13 residues. CDR1 is LNHDA and CDR2 is SQIVND in the germline V gene (reference sequence). The V and J ends lost 0 bases and 7 bases respectively, with 7 bases between them. CDR3 region: CASSIDLDQPQHF. The CDR3 DNA is TGTGCCAGTAGTATAGATCTAGACCAGCCCCAGCATTTT.

This clonotype is medium-sized (0.01 to 0.1%). The rearrangement uses TRBV20-1 and TRBJ2-5, with TRBD2 identical over 7 bases. CDR3 length: 15 residues. The V and J ends lost 1 base and 0 bases, in that order; junction bases with no gene match: 5. Germline assignment: CDR1 DFQATT and CDR2 SNEGSKA (reference sequence). The CDR3 bases are TGCAGTGCTAGAGGGGCGGGAGCGTACCAAGAGACCCAGTACTTC. Translated: CSARGAGAYQETQYF.

This clonotype was recorded a few times. V usage is TRBV24-1 and J usage is TRBJ2-1, with 8 bases matching TRBD2. The CDR3 totals 14 residues. V shed 4 bases and J 10 bases; nucleotides not matched to a gene: 8. CDR1 and CDR2 (germline): KGHDR, SFDVKD. The CDR3 DNA sequence: TGTGCCACCAGTGAGAGCGGGGGCCGGAGGGAGCAGTTCTTC. Protein product: CATSESGGRREQFF.

This clonotype was counted many times. The CDR3 loop is CASSLTSASYEQYF. CDR3 DNA: TGTGCCAGCAGCCTGACTAGCGCTTCCTACGAGCAGTACTTC. This chain uses TRBV5-5 with TRBJ2-7, with 8 bases lining up with TRBD2. The V segment lost 4 bases and the J segment 1 base; nucleotides outside the gene matches: 4. The CDR3 has 14 amino acids. Per germline, CDR1 SGHKS and CDR2 YYEKEE (reference sequence).

This clonotype has only a few counts. The chain has TRBV11-2 and TRBJ2-1; D is unclear. V lost 3 bases to trimming and J lost 10 bases, with 4 bases between them. The germline gives CDR1 SGHAT, CDR2 FQNNGV. The CDR3 covers 10 residues. The DNA of the CDR3 is TGTGCCAGCAGCTTTGGGGAGCAGTTCTTC. The encoded protein is CASSFGEQFF. The variable domain in full, with the rest retrieved from reference TRBV11-2 and TRBJ2-1, is EAGVAQSPRYKIIEKRQSVAFWCNPISGHATLYWYQQILGQGPKLLIQFQNNGVVDDSQLPKDRFSAERLKGVDSTLKIQPAKLEDSAVYLCASSFGEQFFGPGTRLTVL.

This clonotype rates as medium-sized. This chain connects TRBV10-3 to TRBJ2-7; TRBD2 agrees at 8 bases. The CDR3 consists of 14 residues. Germline V CDR1 and CDR2: ENHRY, SYGVKD. V lost 10 bases and J lost 6; bases outside the gene matches: 14. The CDR3 DNA is TGTGCCACCTCCCCGGCGGGACTAGGCTTCGAGCAGTACTTC. This gives the protein CATSPAGLGFEQYF.

V gene TRBV2 combines with J gene TRBJ1-6; TRBD1 is a possible D gene (5 bases). Germline assignment: CDR1 SNHLY and CDR2 FYNNEI. CDR3 length: 15 amino acids. V lost 8 bases and J lost 5, with 16 bases in between. Here the CDR3 DNA reads TGTGCCAGCTCGATCCTCCAGGGTAATAATTCACCCCTCCACTTT. Translating it yields CASSILQGNNSPLHF.

This chain connects TRBV20-1 to TRBJ1-4; D gene uncertain. V lost 0 bases and J 5 bases, leaving 1 base between the germline ends. CDR1 DFQATT and CDR2 SNEGSKA come from the germline V gene (reference sequence). This CDR3 contains 11 residues. The CDR3 sequence is CSARENEKLFF. As DNA, the CDR3 is TGCAGTGCTAGAGAAAATGAAAAACTGTTTTTT.

This clonotype was recorded at least ten times. The chain joins TRBV20-1 to TRBJ1-3, with 8 bases fitting TRBD1. V was clipped by 6 bases and J by 0 bases; unmatched bases: 10. This CDR3 spans 16 amino acids. Germline V gene lookup returns CDR1 DFQATT and CDR2 SNEGSKA (reference sequence). In DNA form, the CDR3 reads TGCAGTGCACCGGACAGGGCTACTAGCTCTGGAAACACCATATATTTT. As protein: CSAPDRATSSGNTIYF.

There are many counts of this clonotype. The chain joins TRBV7-9 to TRBJ2-1; 7 bases line up with TRBD2. The CDR3 has 13 residues. Losses at the gene ends were 0 bases for V and 8 bases for J; bases not matched to a gene: 1. The germline V gene encodes CDR1 SEHNR and CDR2 FQNEAQ (reference sequence). This CDR3 is CASSLAGLYEQFF. The CDR3 region has the DNA TGTGCCAGCAGCTTAGCGGGACTATATGAGCAGTTCTTC.

The rearrangement uses TRBV30 and TRBJ2-2; D might be TRBD1 or TRBD2, each matching 5 bases. V lost 5 bases to trimming and J lost 4 bases, with 11 bases between them. Germline CDR1 reads GTSNPN; CDR2 reads SVGIG (reference sequence). The CDR3 sequence is 13 residues long. In DNA, the CDR3 is TGTGCCTGGGGACCCGGGGCCACCGGGGAGCTGTTTTTT. Translating gives CAWGPGATGELFF.

This clonotype was recorded at least ten times. The chain employs TRBV11-2 and TRBJ2-1; D gene ambiguous. V was pared by 1 base and J by 5 bases, with 3 bases between. Germline-derived CDR1 and CDR2 are SGHAT and FQNNGV. This CDR3 contains 12 residues. As DNA, the CDR3 is TGTGCCAGCAGCTTAGCCCACAATGAGCAGTTCTTC. Translating it yields CASSLAHNEQFF.

The rearrangement joins TRBV6-5 to TRBJ1-5; D may be TRBD1 (5 bases). V shed 5 bases and J shed 4 bases, with 24 bases lying between them. The CDR3 has 18 residues. Germline V gives CDR1 MNHEY, CDR2 SVGAGI. The CDR3 DNA follows: TGTGCCAGCAGTAGAGCGGGGCCAGGACTTGTGAGAAATCAGCCCCAGCATTTT. Amino acid sequence: CASSRAGPGLVRNQPQHF.

This clonotype was observed many times. J is TRBJ1-2 and V is TRBV3-1; TRBD1 matches 7 bases. The J segment lost 4 bases and the V segment lost 1 base, leaving 6 bases of the junction unmatched. Germline V CDR1 and CDR2: LGHDT, YNNKEL (reference sequence). The CDR3 is 15 amino acids. This chain's CDR3 is CASSQADDRVYGYTF. CDR3 nucleotide sequence: TGTGCCAGCAGCCAAGCTGACGACAGGGTCTATGGCTACACCTTC.

The chain links TRBV20-1 to TRBJ1-1, with D unclear. The CDR3 runs to 12 residues. The V end lost 1 base, the J end lost 5 bases, and 8 bases lay between the germline ends. In germline, CDR1 is DFQATT, CDR2 SNEGSKA (reference sequence). CDR3 sequence: CSARVAGTEAFF. In DNA, the CDR3 is TGCAGTGCTAGAGTAGCGGGGACTGAAGCTTTCTTT.

A few counts support this clonotype. The chain links TRBV29-1 to TRBJ2-1, with D uncertain. The V gene's germline CDR1 is SQVTM and CDR2 ANQGSEA. This CDR3 has 14 amino acids. Between the trimmed V and J ends, which lost 2 bases and 5 bases, there was a span of 13 bases. CDR3: CSVEPTRVDNEQFF. CDR3 nucleotide sequence: TGCAGCGTTGAACCGACTCGAGTGGACAATGAGCAGTTCTTC.

The table lists this clonotype with many counts. This chain connects TRBV28 to TRBJ1-1; D might be TRBD1 (6 bases). In germline, CDR1 is MDHEN, CDR2 SYDVKM. The CDR3 has 16 residues. V dropped 4 bases and J dropped 5 bases, with 20 bases sitting between them. The CDR3 region has the DNA TGTGCCAGCAGTTCGGGACAACATATGAGGGATACTGAAGCTTTCTTT. Translation gives CASSSGQHMRDTEAFF.

The genes are TRBV7-2 and TRBJ2-1, with TRBD2 identical over 15 bases. CDR1 is SGHTA, CDR2 FQGNSA, per germline. The CDR3 is 17 amino acids. V gave up 5 bases and J gave up 8 bases; unmatched junction bases: 10. CDR3 amino acids: CASSITGTSGRTHEQFF. In DNA form, the CDR3 reads TGTGCCAGCAGCATAACGGGGACTAGCGGGAGGACTCATGAGCAGTTCTTC.

This clonotype is classed as medium-sized. The chain links TRBV5-1 to TRBJ2-1, with 9 bases that match TRBD2. The CDR3 is 14 residues long. Trimming at V came to 4 bases and at J to 7 bases, leaving 6 bases not matched to a gene. Looked up from germline, CDR1 is SGHRS and CDR2 is YFSETQ. CDR3 DNA: TGCGCCAGCAGCCCGGGACTAGCAAAGAATGAGCAGTTCTTC. This encodes CASSPGLAKNEQFF.

This clonotype was detected ten times or more. The chain couples TRBV20-1 to TRBJ2-7; 9 bases map to TRBD2. J gave up 4 bases and V 3 bases, and 10 bases lay outside the gene matches. The CDR3 is made up of 15 amino acids. The germline gives CDR1 DFQATT, CDR2 SNEGSKA (reference sequence). The CDR3 bases are TGCAGTGCTAGTGATGTAGCGGGAGAATCTTACGAGCAGTACTTC. This gives the protein CSASDVAGESYEQYF.

This clonotype is medium-sized. The chain carries TRBV12-3 or TRBV12-4 and TRBJ2-2, with D uncertain. Between the trimmed V and J ends, which lost 3 bases and 6 bases, there was a span of 8 bases. The CDR3 has 13 residues. CDR3: CASSFPYPGELFF. The DNA for the CDR3 is TGTGCCAGCAGTTTTCCCTATCCCGGGGAGCTGTTTTTT.